In this sample, the clone carrying this TCR beta chain turned up a few times. Assignments of participants to cohorts depended upon their own reported clinical history. The assay was immunoSEQ multiplex PCR, and TCRdb's table has in-frame clones only and misses some. Of around 320,000 clones in the sample, around 91% were seen once. Germline CDR1 is MNHEY and CDR2 is SVGAGI. CDR3 length: 16 amino acids. Trimming pared 0 bases from V and 2 bases from J, leaving 8 bases between. This sample is part of a study of blood T cell repertoires in COVID-19. The chain joins TRBV6-5 to TRBJ1-6; D gene ambiguous. Sequenced sample: PBMCs or T cells enriched from blood (not recorded which). The clonotype was recovered from a woman between 18 and 29 years old with acute COVID-19. The CDR3 loop is CASSYSGVTYNSPLHF. Written as DNA, the CDR3 is TGTGCCAGCAGTTACTCCGGGGTAACCTATAATTCACCCCTCCACTTT.